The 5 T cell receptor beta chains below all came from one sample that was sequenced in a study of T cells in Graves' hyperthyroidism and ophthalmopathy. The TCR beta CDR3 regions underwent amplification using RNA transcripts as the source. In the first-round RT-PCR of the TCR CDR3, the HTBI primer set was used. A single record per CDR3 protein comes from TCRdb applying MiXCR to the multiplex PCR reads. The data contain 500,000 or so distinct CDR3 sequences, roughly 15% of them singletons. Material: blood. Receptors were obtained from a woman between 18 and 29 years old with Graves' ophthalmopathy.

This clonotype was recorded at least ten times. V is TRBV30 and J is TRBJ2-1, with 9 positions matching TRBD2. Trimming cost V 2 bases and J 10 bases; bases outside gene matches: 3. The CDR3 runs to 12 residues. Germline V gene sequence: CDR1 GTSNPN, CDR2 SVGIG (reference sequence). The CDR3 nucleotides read TGTGCCTGGAGTCTAGCGGGGCCCGAGCAGTTCTTC. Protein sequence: CAWSLAGPEQFF.

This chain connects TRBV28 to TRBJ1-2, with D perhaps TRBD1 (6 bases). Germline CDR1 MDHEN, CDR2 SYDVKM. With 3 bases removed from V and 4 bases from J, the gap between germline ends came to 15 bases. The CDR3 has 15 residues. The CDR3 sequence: CASSFPLGGRYGYTF. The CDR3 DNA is TGTGCCAGCAGTTTCCCTTTGGGGGGCCGCTATGGCTACACCTTC.

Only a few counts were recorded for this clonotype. The CDR3 region has the DNA TGTGCCAGCAGTGAAAGGACAGCGGGGGGAATGTCAGATACGCAGTATTTT. Translating gives CASSERTAGGMSDTQYF. The chain uses TRBV6-1 and TRBJ2-3; 9 bases agree with TRBD2. Unmatched junction bases numbered 10, after V lost 2 bases and J lost 4 bases. Per the germline V gene, CDR1 is MNHNS and CDR2 is SASEGT. There are 17 residues in the CDR3.

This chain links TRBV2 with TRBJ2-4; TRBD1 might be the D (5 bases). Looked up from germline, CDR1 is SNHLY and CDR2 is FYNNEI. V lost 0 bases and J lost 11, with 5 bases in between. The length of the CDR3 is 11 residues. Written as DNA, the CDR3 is TGTGCCAGCAGTGAAGCGACAGTTCAGTACTTC. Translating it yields CASSEATVQYF. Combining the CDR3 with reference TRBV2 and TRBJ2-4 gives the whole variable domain EPEVTQTPSHQVTQMGQEVILRCVPISNHLYFYWYRQILGQKVEFLVSFYNNEISEKSEIFDDQFSVERPDGSNFTLKIRSTKLEDSAMYFCASSEATVQYFGAGTRLSVL.

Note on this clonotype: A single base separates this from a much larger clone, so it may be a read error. Here the CDR3 reads CASSPDRDYGYTF. For the CDR3, the DNA is TGTGCCAGCTCACCGGACAGGGACTATGGCTACACCTTC. V and J are TRBV18 and TRBJ1-2; TRBD1 aligns across 8 bases. The germline V gene has CDR1 KGHSH and CDR2 LQKENI. V dropped 3 bases and J dropped 3; count of bases not matched to a gene: 0. This CDR3 comprises 13 residues.